This TCR beta chain stems from a study of immune reconstitution after stem cell transplant in scleroderma. The ends were cut back, 4 bases at V and 3 bases at J, with 10 bases in the middle. The CDR3 covers 13 residues. Germline assignment: CDR1 SEHNR and CDR2 FQNEAQ (reference sequence). A single record per CDR3 protein comes from TCRdb applying MiXCR to the RT-PCR reads. The table records hundreds of distinct CDR3 sequences, 7.5% to 8% of them present only once. This clonotype was seen more than once but under ten times. This chain links TRBV7-9 with TRBJ2-7, with a tentative D call TRBD1 (5 bases). The clonotype was recovered from a male donor with systemic sclerosis. Specimen collection occurred before or after autologous hematopoietic stem cell transplantation (not recorded which). CDR3 in DNA: TGTGCCAGCAGCTCACAGGAGAGCTACGAGCAGTACTTC. As protein: CASSSQESYEQYF.